Listed below are T cell receptor beta chains from one sample, sequenced in a study of cytomegalovirus exposure and HLA in healthy donors. Clones were read by immunoSEQ multiplex PCR, and TCRdb kept only the in-frame ones, dropping some. The top ten clones hold more than 1.2% of a sample with more than 150,000 clones, almost 80% of them seen once. Sequenced material: PBMCs. Receptors were obtained from a male donor in good health and CMV-seronegative. The CDR3 runs from the conserved cysteine through the conserved F or W. The D gene is left open where the match is weak. Clone size is stated in some rows and not others, as once, few, many or a class when expanded.

clone_size j_call v_call d_call cdr3_aa cdr3_nt
few TRBJ2-7 TRBV14 TRBD2 CASSQGGSPSYEQYF TGTGCCAGCAGCCAAGGCGGGAGTCCCTCCTACGAGCAGTACTTC
- TRBJ2-5 TRBV30 TRBD1 CACIDRGETQYF TGTGCCTGTATCGACAGGGGAGAGACCCAGTACTTC
- TRBJ1-1 TRBV2 TRBD1 CASSEAPGQGNTEAFF TGTGCCAGCAGTGAAGCACCGGGACAGGGGAACACTGAAGCTTTCTTT
- TRBJ2-1 TRBV5-1 - CASSFNFRGSSYNEQFF TGCGCCAGCAGCTTTAACTTCAGGGGATCTTCCTACAATGAGCAGTTCTTC
- TRBJ2-7 TRBV27 - CASRLQGNSYEQYF TGTGCCAGCAGATTACAGGGAAACTCCTACGAGCAGTACTTC
once TRBJ1-1 TRBV6-6 - CASSYQVNTEAFF TGTGCCAGCAGTTACCAGGTGAACACTGAAGCTTTCTTT
- TRBJ2-7 TRBV19 - CASSMGRNPYEQYF TGTGCCAGTAGTATGGGGCGGAATCCCTACGAGCAGTACTTC
- TRBJ2-3 TRBV11-3 - CASSPPGPTDTQYF TGTGCCAGCAGCCCCCCAGGCCCCACAGATACGCAGTATTTT
few TRBJ2-7 TRBV15 - CATSSRVRADIYEQYF TGTGCCACCAGCTCGAGGGTAAGGGCCGATATCTACGAGCAGTACTTC
- TRBJ2-5 TRBV27 - CASTFLETSPFQETQYF TGTGCCAGCACCTTCCTGGAGACGAGCCCCTTCCAAGAGACCCAGTACTTC
- TRBJ1-1 TRBV5-1 - CASSFVGGDTEAFF TGCGCCAGCAGCTTTGTAGGTGGAGACACTGAAGCTTTCTTT
- TRBJ2-5 TRBV7-9 TRBD1 CASSQGQGPETQYF TGTGCCAGCAGCCAGGGACAGGGGCCAGAGACCCAGTACTTC
- TRBJ1-4 TRBV4-3 TRBD1 CASSQDSGGGAGEKLFF TGCGCCAGCAGCCAAGATAGTGGAGGGGGCGCCGGGGAAAAACTGTTTTTT
few TRBJ2-3 TRBV6-6 TRBD2 CASSPTAGGGTDTQYF TGTGCCAGCAGCCCGACCGCGGGGGGTGGAACAGATACGCAGTATTTT
- TRBJ2-3 TRBV6-5 - CASSYSKGTDTQYF TGTGCCAGCAGTTACTCAAAGGGGACAGATACGCAGTATTTT
- TRBJ2-3 TRBV5-1 - CASSTGFNLATDTQYF TGCGCCAGCAGCACTGGGTTTAACCTAGCCACAGATACGCAGTATTTT
few TRBJ2-2 TRBV5-1 - CASTGTGNTGELFF TGCGCCAGCACCGGCACAGGGAATACCGGGGAGCTGTTTTTT
- TRBJ2-7 TRBV5-8 TRBD2 CASSGTSGTVPYYEQYF TGTGCCAGCAGCGGGACTAGCGGGACTGTCCCCTACTACGAGCAGTACTTC
few TRBJ2-7 TRBV27 TRBD1 CASSLSDRSEQYF TGTGCCAGCAGTTTATCGGACAGGAGCGAGCAGTACTTC
- TRBJ2-7 TRBV5-5 - CASSGATEYEQYF TGTGCCAGCAGCGGGGCGACAGAATACGAGCAGTACTTC
- TRBJ2-5 TRBV6-1 - CASRPGQKTQETQYF TGTGCCAGCAGACCCGGACAGAAAACACAAGAGACCCAGTACTTC
- TRBJ2-7 TRBV7-2 TRBD2 CASSLGGLAGHEQYF TGTGCCAGCAGCTTGGGGGGACTAGCGGGACACGAGCAGTACTTC